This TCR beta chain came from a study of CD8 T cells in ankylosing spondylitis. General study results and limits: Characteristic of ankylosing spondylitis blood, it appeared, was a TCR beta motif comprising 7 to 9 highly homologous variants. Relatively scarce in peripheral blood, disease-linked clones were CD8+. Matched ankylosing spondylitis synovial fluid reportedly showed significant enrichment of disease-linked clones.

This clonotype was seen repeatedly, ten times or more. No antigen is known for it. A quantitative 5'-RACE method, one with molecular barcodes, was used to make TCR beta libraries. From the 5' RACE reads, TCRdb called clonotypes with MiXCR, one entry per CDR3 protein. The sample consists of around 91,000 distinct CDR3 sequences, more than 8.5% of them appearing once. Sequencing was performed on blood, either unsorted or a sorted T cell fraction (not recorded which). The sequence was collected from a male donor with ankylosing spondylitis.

The CDR3 spells CASSLFAAGQTYEQYF. DNA of the CDR3: TGTGCCAGCAGTTTATTTGCTGCGGGACAGACCTACGAGCAGTACTTC. The chain carries TRBV12-3 or TRBV12-4 and TRBJ2-7, with D perhaps matching TRBD1 (7 bases). The CDR3 runs 16 residues. Trimming took off 2 bases at V and 2 bases at J, with 16 bases between the two ends.